The present T cell receptor beta chain was sequenced within a study of regulatory T cells in long-lasting Graves disease. Study results and limitations: Persistent disease showed a preference for TRBV28, TRBJ1-2 and TRBJ2-5. Only a small sample size was used, which may have cut accuracy.

J gave up 4 bases and V 4 bases, and 1 base lay outside the gene matches. The CDR3 extends over 13 amino acids. CDR1 and CDR2 from the germline V gene are SNHLY and FYNNEI. Arm-PCR with iRepertoire HTBI primers amplified the CDR3 regions for these TCR beta libraries. TCRdb called the multiplex PCR reads again in MiXCR, with one record for every CDR3 protein. The sample has approximately 490,000 distinct CDR3 sequences; 15% to 20% are singletons. Noted time point: newly diagnosed GD, antithyroid drugs for less than 3 months. PBMC-derived RNA was used for the TCR library. This clonotype was seen many times. Its target is not known. The same sample was also used in a study of T cells in Graves' hyperthyroidism and ophthalmopathy. From that paper: Patients with uncontrolled infections, other autoimmune diseases, pregnancy or lactation were excluded. Most thyroid clonotypes with frequency above 0.001 were detected in blood.

Sequences were derived from peripheral blood mononuclear cells (PBMCs), sampled at new diagnosis, from a patient treated with antithyroid drugs. The source of this sequence is a man aged 40-50 years with Graves disease. V usage is TRBV2 and J usage is TRBJ1-5; 7 nucleotides line up with TRBD1. The CDR3: CASSGTGNQPQHF. CDR3 DNA sequence: TGTGCCAGCAGTGGGACAGGTAATCAGCCCCAGCATTTT.